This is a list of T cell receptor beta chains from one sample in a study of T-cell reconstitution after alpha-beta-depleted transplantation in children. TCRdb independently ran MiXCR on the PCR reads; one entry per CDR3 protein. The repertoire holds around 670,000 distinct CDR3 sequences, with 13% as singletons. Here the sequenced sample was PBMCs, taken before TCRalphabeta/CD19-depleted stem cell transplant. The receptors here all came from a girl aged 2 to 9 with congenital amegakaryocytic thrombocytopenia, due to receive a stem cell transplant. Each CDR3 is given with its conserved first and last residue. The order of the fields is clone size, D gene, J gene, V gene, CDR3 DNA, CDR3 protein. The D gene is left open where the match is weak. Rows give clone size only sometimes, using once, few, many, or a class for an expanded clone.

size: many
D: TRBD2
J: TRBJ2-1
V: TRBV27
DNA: TGTGCCAGCCGGCATCCGGGACTAGCGGGAGGCAGGAATGAGCAGTTCTTC
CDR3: CASRHPGLAGGRNEQFF

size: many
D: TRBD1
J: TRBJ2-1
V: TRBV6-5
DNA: TGTGCCAGCAGTTACTCGATTCGGGACAGATACAATGAGCAGTTCTTC
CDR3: CASSYSIRDRYNEQFF

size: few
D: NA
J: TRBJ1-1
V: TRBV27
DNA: TGTGCCAGCAGTTTAGGGCAGGAACTGACTGAAGCTTTCTTT
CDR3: CASSLGQELTEAFF

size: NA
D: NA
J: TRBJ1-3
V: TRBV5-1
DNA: TGCGCCAGCAGCTTGAGAGGGGTCCAAGGAAACACCATATATTTT
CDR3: CASSLRGVQGNTIYF

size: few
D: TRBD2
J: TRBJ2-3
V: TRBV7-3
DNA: TGTGCCAGCAGCTTTTCGACTAGCGGGATAGATACGCAGTATTTT
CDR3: CASSFSTSGIDTQYF

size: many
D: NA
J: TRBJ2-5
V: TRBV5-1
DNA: TGCGCCAGCAGCTTGTATCTGTTACAAGAGACCCAGTACTTC
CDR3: CASSLYLLQETQYF

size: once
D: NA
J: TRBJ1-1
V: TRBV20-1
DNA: TGCAGTGCTGCTACCGGGACTGTCAAGGAAGCTCTCTTT
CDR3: CSAATGTVKEALF

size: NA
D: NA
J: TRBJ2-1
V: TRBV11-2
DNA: TGTGCCAGCAGCCCCGGCAGGGCTGTGGATGAGCAGTTCTTC
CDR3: CASSPGRAVDEQFF

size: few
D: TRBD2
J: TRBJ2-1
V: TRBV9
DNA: TGTGCCAGCAGCGCAACACGGACTAGCGGGTACAATGAGCAGTTCTTC
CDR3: CASSATRTSGYNEQFF

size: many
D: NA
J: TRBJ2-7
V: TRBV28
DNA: TGTGCCAGCAGGGGATCACCTCCCTACGAGCAGTACTTC
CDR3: CASRGSPPYEQYF

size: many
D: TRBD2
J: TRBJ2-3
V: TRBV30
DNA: TGTGCCTGGAGCCCCCGGGGGGACACAGATACGCAGTATTTT
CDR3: CAWSPRGDTDTQYF

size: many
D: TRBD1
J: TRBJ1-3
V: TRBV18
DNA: TGTGCCAGAAACGGGACAGGGGTATTACTGACGAACACCATATATTTT
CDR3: CARNGTGVLLTNTIYF

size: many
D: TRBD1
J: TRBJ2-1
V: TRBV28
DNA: TGTGCCAGCAGTTTATTGTTCGACAGGGGGCAGTTCTTC
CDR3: CASSLLFDRGQFF

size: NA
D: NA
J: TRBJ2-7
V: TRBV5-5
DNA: TGTGCCAGCAGCTTGACAGGGTACCACGAGCAGTACTTC
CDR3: CASSLTGYHEQYF

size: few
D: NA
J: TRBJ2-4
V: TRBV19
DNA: TGTGCCAGTAGTCTCTTAGCTGTCGCCAAAAACATTCAGTACTTC
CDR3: CASSLLAVAKNIQYF

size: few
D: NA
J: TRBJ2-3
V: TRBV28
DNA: TGTGCCAGCAGTTTAGCGGGGTTGTTCACAGATACGCAGTATTTT
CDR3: CASSLAGLFTDTQYF

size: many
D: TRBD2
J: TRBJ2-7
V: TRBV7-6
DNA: TGTGCCAGCAGCTTAGCTAGCGGGAGGGCCTACGAGCAGTACTTC
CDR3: CASSLASGRAYEQYF

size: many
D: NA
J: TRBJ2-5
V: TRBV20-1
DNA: TGCAGTGCTTCACGAGGGGTCCAAGAGACCCAGTACTTC
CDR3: CSASRGVQETQYF

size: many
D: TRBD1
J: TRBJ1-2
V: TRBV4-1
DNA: TGCGCCAGCAGTAGGACAGGGTCTAACTATGGCTACACCTTC
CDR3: CASSRTGSNYGYTF

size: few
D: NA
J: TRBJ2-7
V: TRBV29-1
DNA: TGCAGCGTCGAGACTGTTCCCGCAGGGCAGTACTTC
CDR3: CSVETVPAGQYF

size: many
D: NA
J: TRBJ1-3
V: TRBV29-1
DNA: TGCAGCGTTGTTCGGGGTGGAAACACCATATATTTT
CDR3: CSVVRGGNTIYF

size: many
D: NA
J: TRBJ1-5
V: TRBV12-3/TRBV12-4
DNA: TGTGCCAGCAGTTTAAGTGGACATCTAAATCAGCCCCAGCATTTT
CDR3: CASSLSGHLNQPQHF

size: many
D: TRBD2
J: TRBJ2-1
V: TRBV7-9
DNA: TGTGCCGACACTGGGACTAGCGGGGTCAATGAGCAGTTCTTC
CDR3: CADTGTSGVNEQFF

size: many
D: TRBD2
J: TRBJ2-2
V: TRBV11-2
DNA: TGTGCCAGCAGCTTAGGCCCACCTAGCGGGAGGAACACCGGGGAGCTGTTTTTT
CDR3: CASSLGPPSGRNTGELFF

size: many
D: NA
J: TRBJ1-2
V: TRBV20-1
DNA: TGCAGTGTAGGCTATGGCTACACCTTC
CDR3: CSVGYGYTF

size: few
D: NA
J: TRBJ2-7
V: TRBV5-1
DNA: TGCGCCAGCAGCTTGTCACGGACACCCTACGAGCAGTACTTC
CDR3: CASSLSRTPYEQYF